The 18 T cell receptor beta chains presented below share a single source sample, sequenced in a study of blood T cell repertoires in COVID-19. TCRdb keeps only in-frame clones here, not all; method: immunoSEQ multiplex PCR. The data show some 250,000 clones, with around 84% seen just once and less than 4% held by the top ten. Material for sequencing was peripheral blood. Source of these receptors: a woman aged 18-29 years with acute or convalescent COVID-19.

V is TRBV6-5 and J is TRBJ2-7; 7 bases agree with TRBD1. V lost 6 bases, J lost 0 bases, and 8 bases stayed unmatched. The CDR3 is 15 amino acids. Germline V gene sequence: CDR1 MNHEY, CDR2 SVGAGI. CDR3 nucleotides: TGTGCCAGCAGCCCAACAGGGGCTGTCTCCTACGAGCAGTACTTC. Encoded protein: CASSPTGAVSYEQYF.

As DNA, the CDR3 is TGTGCCAGCAGCTCAAAAGGTCGTCTAGCGGGAGGGCCAGATACGCAGTATTTT. Translation: CASSSKGRLAGGPDTQYF. V gene TRBV7-2 combines with J gene TRBJ2-3, with 12 bases aligning to TRBD2. The V gene end was trimmed by 4 bases and the J gene end by 4 bases; junction bases not matched to a gene: 12. The CDR3 loop spans 18 amino acids. Germline assignment: CDR1 SGHTA and CDR2 FQGNSA.

The chain carries TRBV7-8 and TRBJ1-5; D gene uncertain. Per germline, CDR1 SGHVS and CDR2 FQNEAQ. V lost 1 base to trimming and J lost 6 bases, with 10 bases between them. CDR3 size: 14 residues. CDR3 DNA sequence: TGTGCCAGCAGCTTAGGCCAGTCAGGTCAGCCCCAGCATTTT. This gives the protein CASSLGQSGQPQHF.

The V gene is TRBV13, the J gene TRBJ2-1; 8 nucleotides match TRBD2. Germline V CDR1 and CDR2: PRHDT, FYEKMQ (reference sequence). The CDR3 consists of 17 residues. Trimming at V came to 6 bases and at J to 0 bases, leaving 10 bases not matched to a gene. The CDR3 bases are TGTGCCAGCAGGGGGGGACTAGGGGTAAGCTCCTACAATGAGCAGTTCTTC. Its protein is CASRGGLGVSSYNEQFF.

V gene TRBV2 combines with J gene TRBJ2-5, with D possibly matching TRBD2 (6 bases). Germline V CDR1 and CDR2: SNHLY, FYNNEI. This CDR3 contains 15 residues. Trimming shortened V by 0 bases and J by 0 bases, and 8 bases separated the two germline ends. CDR3 in amino acids: CASSEAPGDQETQYF. The CDR3 region has the DNA TGTGCCAGCAGTGAAGCCCCGGGAGACCAAGAGACCCAGTACTTC.

This sequence joins TRBV14 and TRBJ1-2, with D possibly TRBD1 on 6 matching bases. Germline V gene sequence: CDR1 SGHDN, CDR2 FVKESK. CDR3 length: 14 amino acids. V lost 3 bases to trimming and J lost 7 bases, with 15 bases between them. DNA for the CDR3: TGTGCCAGCAGCCAGGTACAGGGTTTCTCTGGCTACACCTTC. Translating it yields CASSQVQGFSGYTF.

CDR3 sequence (DNA): TGTGCCAGCAGCCAGACTAGCGGACAAGAGACCCAGTACTTC. Protein product: CASSQTSGQETQYF. This rearrangement joins TRBV27 to TRBJ2-5, with 9 nucleotides matching TRBD2. With V trimmed by 6 bases and J by 2 bases, 4 bases remained unmatched. Germline V gene data show CDR1 as MNHEY and CDR2 as SMNVEV (reference sequence). The CDR3 is 14 residues long.

V and J are TRBV5-1 and TRBJ2-1; 7 nucleotides agree with TRBD2. The CDR3 contains 14 residues. Germline assignment: CDR1 SGHRS and CDR2 YFSETQ. Trimming at V came to 0 bases and at J to 13 bases, leaving 10 bases not matched to a gene. This chain's CDR3 is CASSLVGGGGPQFF. CDR3 DNA sequence: TGCGCCAGCAGCTTGGTGGGCGGCGGGGGACCCCAGTTCTTC.

This clone was detected once. This chain uses TRBV9 with TRBJ1-1, with D possibly TRBD1 on 5 matching bases. The CDR3 extends over 13 amino acids. V was pared by 3 bases and J by 4 bases, with 10 bases between. Germline CDR1 is SGDLS and CDR2 is YYNGEE. DNA for the CDR3: TGTGCCAGCAGCGGCGACAGAGGCACTGAAGCTTTCTTT. Its translation: CASSGDRGTEAFF.

The chain carries TRBV7-8 and TRBJ2-7; TRBD1 matches 7 bases. V lost 6 bases, J lost 0 bases, and 2 bases stayed unmatched. CDR3 length equals 13 residues. Looked up from germline, CDR1 is SGHVS and CDR2 is FQNEAQ. The CDR3: CASSRQGSYEQYF. DNA of the CDR3: TGTGCCAGCAGTCGACAGGGCTCCTACGAGCAGTACTTC.

The V gene is TRBV25-1, the J gene TRBJ1-1; D is undetermined. V lost 1 base and J lost 9, with 18 bases in between. Germline CDR1 MGHDK, CDR2 SYGVNS. The CDR3 has 15 amino acids. CDR3 coding DNA: TGTGCCAGCAGTGAATCGTCGCGGGTTTCCTTACAAGCTTTCTTT. It translates to CASSESSRVSLQAFF. Together with reference TRBV25-1 and TRBJ1-1, the CDR3 gives the full variable domain: EADIYQTPRYLVIGTGKKITLECSQTMGHDKMYWYQQDPGMELHLIHYSYGVNSTEKGDLSSESTVSRIRTEHFPLTLESARPSHTSQYLCASSESSRVSLQAFFGQGTRLTVV.

V usage is TRBV6-1 and J usage is TRBJ1-6, with D perhaps TRBD1 (5 bases). The V end was cut by 5 bases, the J end by 11 bases, with 19 bases between. The CDR3 is 15 amino acids. Per germline, CDR1 MNHNS and CDR2 SASEGT. CDR3 coding DNA: TGTGCCAGCAGTTGGGAGGGACGGGGGAAAACACCCCTCCACTTT. Amino acids: CASSWEGRGKTPLHF.

In its sample, this clone was seen once. The chain links TRBV28 to TRBJ1-5, with 7 nucleotides matching TRBD1. Germline V gene sequence: CDR1 MDHEN, CDR2 SYDVKM. This CDR3 comprises 18 residues. The J segment lost 3 bases and the V segment lost 5 bases, leaving 16 bases of the junction unmatched. The CDR3 loop reads CASSPTFGAGTVNQPQHF. The DNA of the CDR3 is TGTGCCAGCAGTCCGACTTTTGGGGCTGGGACAGTCAATCAGCCCCAGCATTTT.

V gene TRBV5-8 combines with J gene TRBJ1-2; D is unresolved. The CDR3 consists of 13 residues. The V end was cut by 2 bases, the J end by 4 bases, with 9 bases between. Germline assignment: CDR1 SGHTS and CDR2 YDEGEE. CDR3 nucleotide sequence: TGTGCCAGCAGCTTTTCCACAACCTATGGCTACACCTTC. Translated: CASSFSTTYGYTF.

In this sample, this clone is medium-sized. The CDR3 loop reads CASSPRDRGPIYGYTF. The CDR3 region has the DNA TGTGCCAGCAGCCCCCGGGACAGGGGTCCCATCTATGGCTACACCTTC. V is TRBV7-6 and J is TRBJ1-2; 10 nucleotides match TRBD1. CDR3 length: 16 amino acids. Losses at the gene ends were 5 bases for V and 4 bases for J; bases not matched to a gene: 10. Germline V lookup: CDR1 SGHVS, CDR2 FNYEAQ.

V usage is TRBV18 and J usage is TRBJ2-7, with 12 bases aligning to TRBD2. Germline lookup yields CDR1 KGHSH and CDR2 LQKENI. The V and J ends lost 1 base and 6 bases, in that order; junction bases with no gene match: 7. This CDR3 region has 16 residues. Here the CDR3 reads CASSPLASGRAGEQYF. The CDR3 DNA reads as TGTGCCAGCTCACCACTAGCTAGCGGGAGGGCTGGCGAGCAGTACTTC.

The gene calls are TRBV28 and TRBJ2-3; D is perhaps TRBD1 (6 bases). The CDR3 sequence is 16 residues long. The germline V and J ends were trimmed by 6 bases and 5 bases, with 21 bases remaining between them. CDR1 is MDHEN, CDR2 SYDVKM, per germline. CDR3 DNA: TGTGCCAGCAGCCCAGGTGTGGCAGGGACACGAGATACGCAGTATTTT. The encoded protein is CASSPGVAGTRDTQYF. Full variable domain (remainder filled in from reference TRBV28 and TRBJ2-3): DVKVTQSSRYLVKRTGEKVFLECVQDMDHENMFWYRQDPGLGLRLIYFSYDVKMKEKGDIPEGYSVSREKKERFSLILESASTNQTSMYLCASSPGVAGTRDTQYFGPGTRLTVL.

V is TRBV9 and J is TRBJ2-1; TRBD2 agrees at 8 bases. Per germline, CDR1 SGDLS and CDR2 YYNGEE. V lost 0 bases to trimming and J lost 6 bases; unmatched junction nucleotides: 5. The CDR3 has 15 amino acids. The CDR3 is CASSVEAGVRNEQFF. DNA of the CDR3: TGTGCCAGCAGCGTAGAAGCGGGAGTCCGCAATGAGCAGTTCTTC.